These 19 T cell receptor beta chains were all obtained from the same sample, sequenced in a study of T cells after yellow fever vaccination (dated by TCRdb to about 2019). The treatment or condition label, as the study defines it: live attenuated yellow fever vaccine strain. The library came from 5' RACE. The instrument given in TCRdb is Illumina HiSeq 2500. The public reads were reanalyzed by TCRdb: fastp trimming at Q25, MiXCR alignment, in-frame beta chains only. Rows matching on CDR3 protein sequence are summarized as one entry with the most common DNA and genes. For this sample there are some 69,000 distinct CDR3 sequences; approximately 5% appear just once. Of the sample, 2.2% is held by the ten largest clones. The sequenced sample was CD4+ T cells sorted from PBMCs, obtained roughly 15 days after the first yellow fever vaccination. These receptor sequences come from a man in his late teens or twenties who received the YFV17D yellow fever vaccine.

This clonotype came up many times. The genes are TRBV5-1 and TRBJ1-6; 7 nucleotides align to TRBD1. The trim removed 4 bases at V and 7 bases at J, leaving 5 bases unmatched. CDR1 is SGHRS, CDR2 YFSETQ, per germline. CDR3 length: 14 residues. CDR3 loop: CASSLGQANSPLHF. The CDR3 region has the DNA TGCGCCAGCAGCCTTGGACAGGCCAATTCACCCCTCCACTTT. The variable domain in full, with the rest retrieved from reference TRBV5-1 and TRBJ1-6, is KAGVTQTPRYLIKTRGQQVTLSCSPISGHRSVSWYQQTPGQGLQFLFEYFSETQRNKGNFPGRFSGRQFSNSRSEMNVSTLELGDSALYLCASSLGQANSPLHFGNGTRLTVT.

At least ten counts were recorded for this clonotype. This chain uses TRBV7-6 with TRBJ1-3, with D uncertain. Germline V lookup: CDR1 SGHVS, CDR2 FNYEAQ. The CDR3 contains 15 residues. Trimming took 4 bases from V and 1 from J, leaving 11 bases between them. CDR3 protein: CASSWGGGSGNTIYF. As DNA, the CDR3 is TGTGCCAGCAGCTGGGGAGGTGGATCTGGAAACACCATATATTTT.

This clonotype was recorded at least ten times. V and J are TRBV30 and TRBJ1-4; maybe TRBD1 (5 bases). With 1 base removed from V and 8 bases from J, the gap between germline ends came to 8 bases. This CDR3 contains 12 residues. Germline V gene lookup returns CDR1 GTSNPN and CDR2 SVGIG (reference sequence). CDR3 bases: TGTGCCTGGAGTGAGTACAGGGAAAAACTGTTTTTT. Amino acid sequence: CAWSEYREKLFF.

V and J are TRBV5-5 and TRBJ2-7; D gene uncertain. In germline, CDR1 is SGHKS, CDR2 YYEKEE (reference sequence). The CDR3 spans 13 residues. Trimming shortened V by 4 bases and J by 5 bases, and 13 bases separated the two germline ends. The CDR3 DNA is TGTGCCAGCAGCCCTGGGCTCATCGACGAGCAGTACGTC. This gives the protein CASSPGLIDEQYV.

This clonotype was detected ten times or more. The chain employs TRBV5-6 and TRBJ1-2, with 7 nucleotides matching TRBD1. J lost 4 bases, V lost 4 bases, and 13 bases had no gene match. The CDR3 length is 16 residues. Germline V lookup: CDR1 SGHDT, CDR2 YYEEEE. The CDR3 loop is CASSRLTEPGGYGYTF. As DNA, the CDR3 is TGTGCCAGCAGCCGTTTGACGGAGCCAGGGGGCTATGGCTACACCTTC. The whole variable domain, filled in from reference TRBV5-6 and TRBJ1-2, reads DAGVTQSPTHLIKTRGQQVTLRCSPKSGHDTVSWYQQALGQGPQFIFQYYEEEERQRGNFPDRFSGHQFPNYSSELNVNALLLGDSALYLCASSRLTEPGGYGYTFGSGTRLTVV.

This clonotype was counted at least ten times. The chain employs TRBV7-2 and TRBJ2-7; no firm D call. Germline CDR1 SGHTA, CDR2 FQGNSA. The CDR3 extends over 13 amino acids. With 6 bases removed from V and 7 bases from J, the gap between germline ends came to 16 bases. DNA of the CDR3: TGTGCCAGCAGGGGCCAATGGCAGGAGGAGCAGTACTTC. Its translation is CASRGQWQEEQYF. The full variable domain, in which reference TRBV7-2 and TRBJ2-7 provide the parts outside the CDR3, is GAGVSQSPSNKVTEKGKDVELRCDPISGHTALYWYRQSLGQGLEFLIYFQGNSAPDKSGLPSDRFSAERTGGSVSTLTIQRTQQEDSAVYLCASRGQWQEEQYFGPGTRLTVT.

This clonotype was picked up a small number of times. The chain carries TRBV7-9 and TRBJ2-7; 9 bases fit TRBD1. There are 13 residues in the CDR3. CDR1 and CDR2 (germline): SEHNR, FQNEAQ (reference sequence). Trimming cost V 5 bases and J 5 bases; bases outside gene matches: 4. CDR3 DNA: TGTGCCAGCAGCGGCCGGGACAGGGACGAGCAGTACGTC. It translates to CASSGRDRDEQYV.

There are a few counts of this clonotype. V is TRBV6-1 and J is TRBJ2-1, with D possibly being TRBD2 (6 bases). This CDR3 contains 14 residues. CDR1 MNHNS and CDR2 SASEGT come from the germline V gene. Between the trimmed V and J ends, which lost 0 bases and 8 bases, there was a span of 11 bases. As DNA, the CDR3 is TGTGCCAGCAGTGAAGCGGGAGCGGGTCATGAGCAGTTCTTC. Its translation is CASSEAGAGHEQFF.

This clonotype was counted at least ten times. The chain has TRBV29-1 and TRBJ2-1; tentatively, D is TRBD1 (5 bases). CDR1 SQVTM and CDR2 ANQGSEA come from the germline V gene. The length of the CDR3 is 12 residues. The ends were cut back, 1 base at V and 7 bases at J, with 8 bases in the middle. CDR3 amino acids: CSVEGRENEQFF. As DNA, the CDR3 is TGCAGCGTTGAAGGCAGGGAAAATGAGCAGTTCTTC.

This clonotype was recorded many times. The chain links TRBV3-1 to TRBJ2-6; D is perhaps TRBD2 (6 bases). This CDR3 contains 15 residues. CDR1 and CDR2 from the germline V gene are LGHDT and YNNKEL (reference sequence). V dropped 3 bases and J dropped 2 bases, with 8 bases sitting between them. The CDR3 loop is CASSQGGTGANVLTF. Here the CDR3 DNA reads TGTGCCAGCAGCCAGGGGGGTACTGGGGCCAACGTCCTGACTTTC.

This clonotype has a count of ten or more. This chain joins TRBV12-3 or TRBV12-4 and TRBJ2-1; the D gene is possibly TRBD1 (6 bases). The CDR3 has 14 amino acids. Trimming pared 5 bases from V and 9 bases from J, leaving 17 bases between. This CDR3 reads CASSPVSRGGEQFF. DNA for the CDR3: TGTGCCAGCAGTCCAGTAAGCAGGGGTGGTGAGCAGTTCTTC.

This clonotype was seen many times. The junction departs from the called germline gene at one end, perhaps through a read error. The V gene is TRBV7-2, the J gene TRBJ2-5; D call uncertain. The CDR3 consists of 12 residues. Per the germline V gene, CDR1 is SGHTA and CDR2 is FQGNSA. CDR3 sequence reads: CASSLERSDADF. DNA for the CDR3: TGTGCCAGCAGCTTAGAGCGTTCAGACGCGGACTTC.

This clonotype was counted many times. The chain joins TRBV7-3 to TRBJ2-3; D uncertain. This CDR3 spans 13 amino acids. V was trimmed by 4 bases and J by 6 bases, leaving 11 bases between them. In germline, CDR1 is SGHTA, CDR2 FQGTGA. The CDR3 region has the DNA TGTGCCAGCAGCTACGTTGACTGGGATACGCAGTATTTT. This gives the protein CASSYVDWDTQYF.

This clonotype was seen ten or more times. The rearrangement links TRBV28 to TRBJ2-1; D gene ambiguous. Germline lookup yields CDR1 MDHEN and CDR2 SYDVKM. The CDR3 extends over 13 amino acids. The germline V and J ends were trimmed by 5 bases and 2 bases, with 7 bases remaining between them. The CDR3 DNA is TGTGCCAGCAGTCCCCAGACCTACAATGAGCAGTTCTTC. This sequence encodes CASSPQTYNEQFF.

This clonotype was seen ten or more times. The rearrangement joins TRBV29-1 to TRBJ2-5; possible D gene TRBD1, 6 bases. Germline-derived CDR1 and CDR2 are SQVTM and ANQGSEA. With 1 base removed from V and 1 base from J, the gap between germline ends came to 7 bases. The CDR3 length is 13 residues. Written as DNA, the CDR3 is TGCAGCGTTGAAGGGACAGCCCAAGAGACCCAGTACTTC. Translation gives CSVEGTAQETQYF.

This clonotype was found many times. This rearrangement joins TRBV5-4 to TRBJ2-2, with D unclear. V lost 2 bases and J 1 base, leaving 6 bases between the germline ends. The germline gives CDR1 SGHNT, CDR2 YYREEE (reference sequence). The CDR3 length is 14 residues. CDR3 residues: CASSFPGNTGELFF. DNA of the CDR3: TGTGCCAGCAGCTTTCCCGGGAACACCGGGGAGCTGTTTTTT. Supplemented by reference TRBV5-4 and TRBJ2-2, the full variable domain reads ETGVTQSPTHLIKTRGQQVTLRCSSQSGHNTVSWYQQALGQGPQFIFQYYREEENGRGNFPPRFSGLQFPNYSSELNVNALELDDSALYLCASSFPGNTGELFFGEGSRLTVL.

Many counts were recorded for this clonotype. This chain connects TRBV4-2 to TRBJ1-6, with 10 nucleotides matching TRBD1. From germline, CDR1 is LGHNA and CDR2 YNFKEQ. With 2 bases clipped from V and 10 bases from J, the junction kept 5 bases outside the gene matches. The CDR3 totals 15 residues. CDR3 in amino acids: CASSQLDRGNSPLHF. Here the CDR3 DNA reads TGTGCCAGCAGCCAATTGGACAGGGGGAACTCACCCCTCCACTTT.

This clonotype was seen repeatedly, ten times or more. The chain is built from TRBV5-1 and TRBJ2-3; no clear D. Germline V CDR1 and CDR2: SGHRS, YFSETQ. CDR3 length: 12 residues. The V end lost 4 bases, the J end lost 10 bases, and 13 bases lay between the germline ends. CDR3 loop: CASSISRSAQYF. In DNA form, the CDR3 reads TGCGCCAGCAGCATAAGTAGGTCTGCGCAGTATTTT.

This clonotype was picked up many times. This chain links TRBV9 with TRBJ1-1; D is unresolved. V lost 4 bases to trimming and J lost 7 bases, with 11 bases between them. CDR3 length: 12 amino acids. The V gene's germline CDR1 is SGDLS and CDR2 YYNGEE. The CDR3 loop is CASSLSGGEAFF. As DNA, the CDR3 is TGTGCCAGCAGCCTCTCTGGAGGTGAAGCTTTCTTT. Variable domain in full (rest from reference TRBV9 and TRBJ1-1): DSGVTQTPKHLITATGQRVTLRCSPRSGDLSVYWYQQSLDQGLQFLIQYYNGEERAKGNILERFSAQQFPDLHSELNLSSLELGDSALYFCASSLSGGEAFFGQGTRLTVV.